Sequencing of this TCR beta chain was carried out in a study of T cell changes during pregnancy in multiple sclerosis. Clones were sequenced by immunoSEQ multiplex PCR, and TCRdb holds only the in-frame ones, with some missing. The table has about 48,000 clones, roughly 88% seen once. As to this clone: This sample includes further DNA sequences coding for the same CDR3.

Trimming at V came to 5 bases and at J to 4 bases, leaving 1 base not matched to a gene. The CDR3 has 13 amino acids. Germline V gene data show CDR1 as SNHLY and CDR2 as FYNNEI. The source is a female donor with multiple sclerosis, enrolled in a pregnancy study. Sequences were derived from CD4+ T cells from peripheral blood mononuclear cells, sampled in the second trimester of pregnancy. J is TRBJ2-7 and V is TRBV2, with TRBD1 matching 11 bases. The CDR3 nucleotides are TGTGCCAGCAGTAGGGACAGGGGGTACGAGCAGTACTTC. Translating gives CASSRDRGYEQYF. Based on the CDR3 plus reference TRBV2 and TRBJ2-7, the full variable domain is EPEVTQTPSHQVTQMGQEVILRCVPISNHLYFYWYRQILGQKVEFLVSFYNNEISEKSEIFDDQFSVERPDGSNFTLKIRSTKLEDSAMYFCASSRDRGYEQYFGPGTRLTVT.